This entry lists 24 T cell receptor beta chains sequenced from one sample in a study of blood T cell repertoires in COVID-19. Here immunoSEQ multiplex PCR was the method, and the copy in TCRdb shows in-frame clones only, minus some. The data show about 150,000 clones, 80% to 90% seen once. Sequenced material: peripheral blood. Every receptor here comes from a man older than 75 with acute or convalescent COVID-19.

This chain joins TRBV9 and TRBJ2-5, with 8 bases fitting TRBD2. The V and J ends lost 0 bases and 0 bases, in that order; junction bases with no gene match: 1. CDR3 length equals 15 residues. CDR1 is SGDLS, CDR2 YYNGEE, per germline. The CDR3 protein is CASSVAAGDQETQYF. The DNA for the CDR3 is TGTGCCAGCAGCGTAGCAGCGGGGGACCAAGAGACCCAGTACTTC.

Here the CDR3 reads CATSQFPGVQGYTF. The CDR3 nucleotides are TGTGCCACCAGTCAGTTTCCGGGAGTTCAAGGCTACACCTTC. The chain links TRBV24-1 to TRBJ1-2; D is ambiguous. Trimming took 6 bases from V and 8 from J, leaving 18 bases between them. This CDR3 comprises 14 residues. Germline V gene data show CDR1 as KGHDR and CDR2 as SFDVKD.

As for this clone: Relative to the germline gene, one junction end is altered; a read error may explain this. V usage is TRBV6-6 and J usage is TRBJ1-1; weak D call: TRBD1 (5 bases). Per the germline V gene, CDR1 is MNHNY and CDR2 is SVGAGI (reference sequence). This CDR3 region has 11 residues. The chain's CDR3 is CASSYTGSLLF. The CDR3 nucleotides are TGTGCCAGCAGCTACACAGGAAGCTTGCTCTTT.

The V gene is TRBV5-5, the J gene TRBJ1-2; D is uncertain. The length of the CDR3 is 14 residues. V lost 4 bases to trimming and J lost 4 bases, with 14 bases between them. The germline gives CDR1 SGHKS, CDR2 YYEKEE (reference sequence). CDR3 amino acids: CASSPNREGYGYTF. CDR3 nucleotides: TGTGCCAGCAGCCCAAATCGGGAAGGCTATGGCTACACCTTC.

The rearrangement uses TRBV2 and TRBJ1-5; D might be TRBD1 (5 bases). CDR3 size: 14 residues. V was pared by 6 bases and J by 7 bases, with 16 bases between. The germline gives CDR1 SNHLY, CDR2 FYNNEI. The DNA for the CDR3 is TGTGCCAGCAGGGCGGGACGTCAGGGACAGCCCCAGCATTTT. Residues: CASRAGRQGQPQHF. Using reference TRBV2 and TRBJ1-5 for the parts outside the CDR3, the full variable domain is EPEVTQTPSHQVTQMGQEVILRCVPISNHLYFYWYRQILGQKVEFLVSFYNNEISEKSEIFDDQFSVERPDGSNFTLKIRSTKLEDSAMYFCASRAGRQGQPQHFGDGTRLSIL.

The chain uses TRBV6-4 and TRBJ2-1, with TRBD1 identical over 9 bases. Germline trimming cut 6 bases from V and 7 bases from J; bases unmatched to any gene: 4. Germline V gene sequence: CDR1 MRHNA, CDR2 SNTAGT. This CDR3 comprises 13 residues. This CDR3 reads CASSGTGWNEQFF. CDR3 DNA sequence: TGTGCCAGCAGCGGGACAGGGTGGAATGAGCAGTTCTTC.

The CDR3 DNA reads TGCGCCAGCAGCCAAGAAAAGCTGGGCAGCGGAAAACTGTTTTTT. Translation: CASSQEKLGSGKLFF. V gene TRBV4-1 combines with J gene TRBJ1-4, with D unclear. The CDR3 runs to 15 residues. Germline-derived CDR1 and CDR2 are MGHRA and YSYEKL. V was cut by 0 bases and J by 10 bases, with 15 bases left in between.

The genes are TRBV4-1 and TRBJ2-7, with a possible D match to TRBD1 (6 bases). Looked up from germline, CDR1 is MGHRA and CDR2 is YSYEKL. V was shortened by 0 bases and J by 0 bases, with 12 bases between the two germline ends. CDR3 size: 16 residues. CDR3 in amino acids: CASSQDRDTSSYEQYF. CDR3 bases: TGCGCCAGCAGCCAAGACCGGGACACTAGCTCCTACGAGCAGTACTTC.

The V gene is TRBV5-5, the J gene TRBJ1-1; 11 nucleotides match TRBD1. The CDR3 extends over 16 amino acids. With 1 base clipped from V and 5 bases from J, the junction kept 7 bases outside the gene matches. The germline V gene encodes CDR1 SGHKS and CDR2 YYEKEE (reference sequence). The CDR3 reads CASSLFKGTGGTEAFF. The CDR3 bases are TGTGCCAGCAGCTTGTTTAAGGGGACAGGGGGGACTGAAGCTTTCTTT.

V usage is TRBV10-3 and J usage is TRBJ2-3, with a possible D match to TRBD1 (5 bases). CDR3 size: 16 residues. The V end was cut by 6 bases, the J end by 5 bases, with 21 bases between. Germline CDR1 ENHRY, CDR2 SYGVKD. The CDR3 reads CAIRNPDSGQGDTQYF. The CDR3 DNA sequence: TGTGCCATCAGGAACCCCGACAGTGGGCAGGGAGATACGCAGTATTTT.

The genes are TRBV5-6 and TRBJ1-6, with 7 positions matching TRBD1. Losses at the gene ends were 4 bases for V and 13 bases for J; bases not matched to a gene: 20. Germline-derived CDR1 and CDR2 are SGHDT and YYEEEE. This CDR3 has 17 amino acids. CDR3 in DNA: TGTGCCAGCAGCAATAACCGGGACATACAAGACAGGGCTCCCCTCCACTTT. Its protein is CASSNNRDIQDRAPLHF.

CDR3 protein: CSGQGNTEAFF. The CDR3 nucleotides are TGCAGTGGACAGGGGAACACTGAAGCTTTCTTT. The rearrangement uses TRBV20-1 and TRBJ1-1; 7 bases are a match to TRBD1. J was trimmed by 1 base and V by 7 bases; bases with no gene match: 0. There are 11 residues in the CDR3. CDR1 is DFQATT and CDR2 is SNEGSKA in the germline V gene (reference sequence).

The chain employs TRBV6-1 and TRBJ1-5; no firm D call. The CDR3 consists of 18 residues. Germline V gene data show CDR1 as MNHNS and CDR2 as SASEGT. V was pared by 2 bases and J by 0 bases, with 17 bases between. CDR3 in amino acids: CASSERSGGRYSNQPQHF. CDR3 DNA sequence: TGTGCCAGCAGTGAACGGAGCGGCGGACGTTATAGCAATCAGCCCCAGCATTTT.

The V gene is TRBV7-9, the J gene TRBJ1-3; perhaps TRBD1 as D (5 bases). CDR3 length: 13 residues. V was trimmed by 10 bases and J by 0 bases, leaving 10 bases between them. The V gene's germline CDR1 is SEHNR and CDR2 FQNEAQ (reference sequence). CDR3: CAIRGSSGNTIYF. The CDR3 nucleotides read TGTGCCATTCGGGGGAGCTCTGGAAACACCATATATTTT. The entire variable domain, with the rest obtained from reference TRBV7-9 and TRBJ1-3, is as follows: DTGVSQNPRHKITKRGQNVTFRCDPISEHNRLYWYRQTLGQGPEFLTYFQNEAQLEKSRLLSDRFSAERPKGSFSTLEIQRTEQGDSAMYLCAIRGSSGNTIYFGEGSWLTVV.

This clone appeared a single time. The chain combines TRBV5-1 with TRBJ1-2; no clear D. Germline CDR1 is SGHRS and CDR2 is YFSETQ. V lost 0 bases to trimming and J lost 0 bases, with 9 bases between them. The CDR3 covers 15 residues. The CDR3 here is CASSLGGETNYGYTF. The CDR3 coding sequence is TGCGCCAGCAGCTTGGGGGGAGAGACTAACTATGGCTACACCTTC.

CDR3 residues: CASSPGQGRVGTEAFF. CDR3 nucleotide sequence: TGTGCCAGCAGTCCCGGACAGGGAAGGGTGGGGACTGAAGCTTTCTTT. The J gene is TRBJ1-1, the V gene TRBV6-6, with 8 bases lining up with TRBD1. Losses at the gene ends were 5 bases for V and 5 bases for J; bases not matched to a gene: 13. The CDR3 totals 16 residues. In germline, CDR1 is MNHNY, CDR2 SVGAGI (reference sequence).

This sequence joins TRBV3-1 (or the pseudogene TRBV3-2) and TRBJ2-2; the D gene is possibly TRBD2 (5 bases). The CDR3 is 15 amino acids. Germline V CDR1 and CDR2: LGHDT, YNNKEL (reference sequence). V lost 6 bases, J lost 2 bases, and 13 bases lay in between. The CDR3 nucleotides are TGTGCCAGCAGGGCCGGACTGATAAACACCGGGGAGCTGTTTTTT. This codes for CASRAGLINTGELFF.

The V call is TRBV9, the J call TRBJ2-1; 9 nucleotides line up with TRBD2. This CDR3 comprises 15 residues. V was pared by 3 bases and J by 7 bases, with 8 bases of the junction left unmatched. Germline V gives CDR1 SGDLS, CDR2 YYNGEE. The CDR3 bases are TGTGCCAGCAGCGCTTTAGCGGGGGCGGGAAATGAGCAGTTCTTC. Its translation: CASSALAGAGNEQFF.

The chain combines TRBV5-4 with TRBJ1-1, with D possibly matching TRBD1 (5 bases). This CDR3 is 13 amino acids long. Deletions cut 4 bases from V and 0 bases from J, with 7 bases between. Per the germline V gene, CDR1 is SGHNT and CDR2 is YYREEE (reference sequence). The CDR3 nucleotides read TGTGCCAGCAGCGGGGCCATGAACACTGAAGCTTTCTTT. Amino acid sequence: CASSGAMNTEAFF.

V and J are TRBV6-6 and TRBJ1-3; a possible D gene is TRBD1 (6 bases). Germline V gene lookup returns CDR1 MNHNY and CDR2 SVGAGI (reference sequence). The CDR3 loop spans 14 amino acids. Deletions cut 5 bases from V and 0 bases from J, with 8 bases between. CDR3: CASSQQGSGNTIYF. Written as DNA, the CDR3 is TGTGCCAGCAGTCAACAGGGCTCTGGAAACACCATATATTTT.

This clone has only one observation. The rearrangement joins TRBV18 to TRBJ1-3; D is ambiguous. The CDR3 extends over 15 amino acids. Germline V gene sequence: CDR1 KGHSH, CDR2 LQKENI. V lost 6 bases and J lost 4, with 16 bases in between. The CDR3 DNA sequence: TGTGCCAGCTCGCGACCTGCCCCGGGAGGAAACACCATATATTTT. This encodes CASSRPAPGGNTIYF. Full variable domain (remainder filled in from reference TRBV18 and TRBJ1-3): NAGVMQNPRHLVRRRGQEARLRCSPMKGHSHVYWYRQLPEEGLKFMVYLQKENIIDESGMPKERFSAEFPKEGPSILRIQQVVRGDSAAYFCASSRPAPGGNTIYFGEGSWLTVV.

This clone was observed once. The chain is built from TRBV5-1 and TRBJ2-5; 7 nucleotides align to TRBD1. This CDR3 has 14 residues. V shed 4 bases and J 5 bases; nucleotides not matched to a gene: 8. The V gene's germline CDR1 is SGHRS and CDR2 YFSETQ. The CDR3 DNA follows: TGCGCCAGCAGCACACAGGGGAGAGGTGAGACCCAGTACTTC. This codes for CASSTQGRGETQYF.

The chain combines TRBV19 with TRBJ2-7, with D tentatively TRBD2 (6 bases). V was pared by 1 base and J by 2 bases, with 9 bases between. The CDR3 is made up of 14 amino acids. Germline V gives CDR1 LNHDA, CDR2 SQIVND (reference sequence). CDR3 residues: CASSIGAGPYEQYF. Written as DNA, the CDR3 is TGTGCCAGTAGTATAGGGGCGGGACCCTACGAGCAGTACTTC.

The CDR3 bases are TGTGCCAGCAGCTTGTTGAAAGGACAGGGGAAAATCTACGAGCAGTACTTC. This gives the protein CASSLLKGQGKIYEQYF. The gene calls are TRBV5-6 and TRBJ2-7, with 9 bases that match TRBD1. CDR1 is SGHDT, CDR2 YYEEEE, per germline. With 1 base clipped from V and 3 bases from J, the junction kept 11 bases outside the gene matches. This CDR3 is built from 17 residues.